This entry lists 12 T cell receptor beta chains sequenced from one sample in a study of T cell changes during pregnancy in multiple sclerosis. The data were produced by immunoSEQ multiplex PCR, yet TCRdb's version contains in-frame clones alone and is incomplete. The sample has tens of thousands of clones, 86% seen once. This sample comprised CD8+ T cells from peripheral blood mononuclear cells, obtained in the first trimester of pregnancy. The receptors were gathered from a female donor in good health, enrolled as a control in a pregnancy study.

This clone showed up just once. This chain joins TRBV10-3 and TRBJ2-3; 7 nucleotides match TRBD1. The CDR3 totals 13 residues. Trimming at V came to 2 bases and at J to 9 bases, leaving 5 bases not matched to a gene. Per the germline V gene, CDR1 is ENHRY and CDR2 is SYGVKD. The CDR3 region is CAISEPGQDTQYF. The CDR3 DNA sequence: TGTGCCATCAGTGAGCCCGGACAGGACACGCAGTATTTT.

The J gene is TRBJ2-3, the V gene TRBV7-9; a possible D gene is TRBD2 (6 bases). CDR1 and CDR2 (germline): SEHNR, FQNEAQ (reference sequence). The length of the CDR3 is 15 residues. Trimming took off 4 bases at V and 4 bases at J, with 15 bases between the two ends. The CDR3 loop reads CASSSWARDSDTQYF. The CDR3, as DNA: TGTGCCAGCAGCTCTTGGGCCAGGGACTCAGATACGCAGTATTTT.

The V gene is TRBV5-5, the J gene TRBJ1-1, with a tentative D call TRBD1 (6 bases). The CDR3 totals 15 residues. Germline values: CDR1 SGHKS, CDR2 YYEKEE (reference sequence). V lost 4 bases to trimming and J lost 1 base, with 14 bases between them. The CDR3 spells CASSVSGDENTEAFF. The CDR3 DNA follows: TGTGCCAGCAGCGTTTCAGGGGATGAGAACACTGAAGCTTTCTTT.

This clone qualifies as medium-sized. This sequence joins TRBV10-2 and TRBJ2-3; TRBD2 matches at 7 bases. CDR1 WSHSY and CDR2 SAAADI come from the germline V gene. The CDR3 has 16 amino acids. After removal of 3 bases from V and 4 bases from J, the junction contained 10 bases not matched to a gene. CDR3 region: CASSDLRRGGPDTQYF. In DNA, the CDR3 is TGCGCCAGCAGTGATTTGCGGCGGGGAGGGCCAGATACGCAGTATTTT.

The CDR3 bases are TGTGCCAGCAGCCTTAAAGGGACAGCTAACTATGGCTACACCTTC. This sequence encodes CASSLKGTANYGYTF. This sequence joins TRBV7-9 and TRBJ1-2; 7 bases are a match to TRBD1. J gave up 0 bases and V 5 bases, and 6 bases lay outside the gene matches. CDR3 length: 15 amino acids. Germline V CDR1 and CDR2: SEHNR, FQNEAQ (reference sequence).

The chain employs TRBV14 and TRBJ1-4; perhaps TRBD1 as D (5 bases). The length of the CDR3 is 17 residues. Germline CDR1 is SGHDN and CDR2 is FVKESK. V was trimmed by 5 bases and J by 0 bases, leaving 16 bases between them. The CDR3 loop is CASSGTRGFATNEKLFF. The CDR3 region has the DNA TGTGCCAGCAGCGGGACTAGAGGATTCGCAACTAATGAAAAACTGTTTTTT.

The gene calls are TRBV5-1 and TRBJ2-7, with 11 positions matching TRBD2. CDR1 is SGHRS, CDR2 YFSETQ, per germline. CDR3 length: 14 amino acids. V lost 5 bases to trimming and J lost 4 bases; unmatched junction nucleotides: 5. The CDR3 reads CASRLTSGGYEQYF. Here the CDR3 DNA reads TGCGCCAGCAGATTAACTAGCGGGGGATACGAGCAGTACTTC.

In DNA, the CDR3 is TGCGCCAGCAGTCCCCAGGGTTTCAATGAGCAGTTCTTC. It yields the protein CASSPQGFNEQFF. The rearrangement uses TRBV23-1 and TRBJ2-1; a weak D match, TRBD1 (5 bases). TRBV23-1 falls under the ORF class, with uncertain function. Trimming pared 4 bases from V and 6 bases from J, leaving 10 bases between. CDR3 length: 13 residues.

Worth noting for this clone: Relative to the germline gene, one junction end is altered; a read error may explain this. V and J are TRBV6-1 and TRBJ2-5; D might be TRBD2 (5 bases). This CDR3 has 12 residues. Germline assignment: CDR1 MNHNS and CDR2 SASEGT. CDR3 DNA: TGTGCCAGCAGTGAAGGACTCGGCGGGTGGGACTTC. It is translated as CASSEGLGGWDF.

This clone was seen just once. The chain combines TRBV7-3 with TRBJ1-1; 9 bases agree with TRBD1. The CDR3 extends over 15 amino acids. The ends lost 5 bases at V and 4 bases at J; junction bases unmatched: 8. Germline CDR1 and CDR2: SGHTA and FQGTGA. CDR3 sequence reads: CASSRTDRGSTEAFF. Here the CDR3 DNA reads TGTGCCAGCAGCCGTACGGACAGGGGATCCACTGAAGCTTTCTTT.

The CDR3 spells CASSLEASGGSDTQYF. CDR3 in DNA: TGTGCCAGCAGCTTAGAGGCTAGCGGGGGGTCGGATACGCAGTATTTT. The V and J genes are TRBV7-6 and TRBJ2-3, with 11 bases lining up with TRBD2. V lost 1 base and J lost 6; bases outside the gene matches: 6. Per the germline V gene, CDR1 is SGHVS and CDR2 is FNYEAQ. The CDR3 has 16 amino acids.

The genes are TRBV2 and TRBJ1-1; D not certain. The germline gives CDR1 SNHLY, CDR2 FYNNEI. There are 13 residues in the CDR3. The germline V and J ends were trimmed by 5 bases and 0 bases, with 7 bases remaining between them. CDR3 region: CASSSTMNTEAFF. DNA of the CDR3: TGTGCCAGCAGTTCGACAATGAACACTGAAGCTTTCTTT.